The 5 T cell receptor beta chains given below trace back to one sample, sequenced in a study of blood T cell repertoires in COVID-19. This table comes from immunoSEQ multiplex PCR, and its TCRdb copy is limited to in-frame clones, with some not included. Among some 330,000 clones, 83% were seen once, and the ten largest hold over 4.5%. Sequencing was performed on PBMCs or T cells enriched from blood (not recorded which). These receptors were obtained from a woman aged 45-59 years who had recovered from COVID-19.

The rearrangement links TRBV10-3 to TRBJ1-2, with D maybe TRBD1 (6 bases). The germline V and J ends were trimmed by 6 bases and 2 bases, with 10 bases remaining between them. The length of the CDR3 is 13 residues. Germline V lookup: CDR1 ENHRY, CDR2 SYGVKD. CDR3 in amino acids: CAISIQGNYGYTF. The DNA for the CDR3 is TGTGCCATCAGCATTCAGGGGAACTATGGCTACACCTTC.

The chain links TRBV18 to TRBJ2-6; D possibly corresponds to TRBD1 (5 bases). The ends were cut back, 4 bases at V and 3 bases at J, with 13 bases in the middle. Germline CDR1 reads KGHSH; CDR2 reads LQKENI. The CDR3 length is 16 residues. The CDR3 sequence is CASSQTSGLGANVLTF. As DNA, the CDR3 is TGTGCCAGCTCACAAACTTCAGGGCTTGGGGCCAACGTCCTGACTTTC. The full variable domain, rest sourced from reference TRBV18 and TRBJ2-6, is NAGVMQNPRHLVRRRGQEARLRCSPMKGHSHVYWYRQLPEEGLKFMVYLQKENIIDESGMPKERFSAEFPKEGPSILRIQQVVRGDSAAYFCASSQTSGLGANVLTFGAGSRLTVL.

CDR3 loop: CASRIIGGDYGYTF. CDR3 DNA: TGCGCCAGCAGGATAATTGGGGGGGACTATGGCTACACCTTC. The V call is TRBV4-3, the J call TRBJ1-2; D possibly corresponds to TRBD1 (5 bases). The CDR3 is 14 amino acids. Germline V gene sequence: CDR1 LGHNA, CDR2 YSLEER. The germline V and J ends were trimmed by 6 bases and 3 bases, with 14 bases remaining between them.

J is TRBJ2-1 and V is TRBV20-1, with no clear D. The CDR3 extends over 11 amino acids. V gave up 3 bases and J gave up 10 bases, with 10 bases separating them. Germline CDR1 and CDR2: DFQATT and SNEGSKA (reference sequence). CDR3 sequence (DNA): TGCAGTGCTAGCTGGAGTGGGGAGCAGTTCTTC. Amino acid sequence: CSASWSGEQFF.

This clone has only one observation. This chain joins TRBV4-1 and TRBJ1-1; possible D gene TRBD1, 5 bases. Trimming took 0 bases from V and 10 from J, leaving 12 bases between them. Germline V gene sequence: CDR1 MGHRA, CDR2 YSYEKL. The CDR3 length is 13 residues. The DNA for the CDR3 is TGCGCCAGCAGCCAAGATTTGTGGGGGGGAGCTTTCTTT. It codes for CASSQDLWGGAFF.